This is a list of T cell receptor beta chains from one sample in a study of post-analysis software for immune sequencing data. TCRdb analysed the PCR reads with MiXCR anew, one entry per CDR3 protein. The sample carries some 450,000 distinct CDR3 sequences, approximately 46% recorded once. Material: blood. Every receptor here comes from a girl aged 5 to 17 with multiple sclerosis. The CDR3 runs from the conserved cysteine through the conserved F or W. The D gene is left open where the match is weak. The size field is filled for only some rows; it gives once, few, many or a size class.

j_call: TRBJ2-7; v_call: TRBV12-3/TRBV12-4; d_call: TRBD1; clone_size: few; cdr3_nt: TGTGCCAGCAGTTTGGGCAGGGGGTCTTACGAGCAGTACTTC; cdr3_aa: CASSLGRGSYEQYF
j_call: TRBJ2-7; v_call: TRBV2; d_call: TRBD1; clone_size: -; cdr3_nt: TGTGCCAGCCGAAGGGACAGTGCCTACGAGCAGTACTTC; cdr3_aa: CASRRDSAYEQYF
j_call: TRBJ2-1; v_call: TRBV20-1; d_call: -; clone_size: -; cdr3_nt: TGCAGTGCTAGAGATCCAGCGCGGGTTGATAATGAGCAGTTCTTC; cdr3_aa: CSARDPARVDNEQFF
j_call: TRBJ2-7; v_call: TRBV28; d_call: TRBD1; clone_size: once; cdr3_nt: TGTGCCAGCAGACCGGGACAGGGATCCTACGAGCAGTACTTC; cdr3_aa: CASRPGQGSYEQYF
j_call: TRBJ2-5; v_call: TRBV5-1; d_call: -; clone_size: -; cdr3_nt: TGCGCCAGCAGCTTGGCTACAGGGCGGGGGGAGACCCAGTACTTC; cdr3_aa: CASSLATGRGETQYF
j_call: TRBJ2-7; v_call: TRBV12-3/TRBV12-4; d_call: -; clone_size: -; cdr3_nt: TGTGCCAGCAGTCGGACGAAGCCCTACGAGCAGTACTTC; cdr3_aa: CASSRTKPYEQYF
j_call: TRBJ2-5; v_call: TRBV28; d_call: -; clone_size: few; cdr3_nt: TGTGCCAGCAGTTTGGGGGGTCTGGAAGAGACCCAGTACTTC; cdr3_aa: CASSLGGLEETQYF
j_call: TRBJ2-7; v_call: TRBV20-1; d_call: TRBD1; clone_size: few; cdr3_nt: TGCAGTGCGGGACAGGTTACCTACGAGCAGTACTTC; cdr3_aa: CSAGQVTYEQYF
j_call: TRBJ2-2; v_call: TRBV2; d_call: TRBD2; clone_size: -; cdr3_nt: TGTGCCAGTTCCATCGGACTAGCGGGAAGGGGTTCCGGGGAGCTGTTTTTT; cdr3_aa: CASSIGLAGRGSGELFF
j_call: TRBJ2-2; v_call: TRBV15; d_call: TRBD2; clone_size: -; cdr3_nt: TGTGCCACCAGCAGAGATCCGCTAGCGGGCTACACCGGGGAGCTGTTTTTT; cdr3_aa: CATSRDPLAGYTGELFF
j_call: TRBJ1-1; v_call: TRBV7-3; d_call: -; clone_size: -; cdr3_nt: TGTGCCAGCGGACGCCTTATGAACACTGAAGCTTTCTTT; cdr3_aa: CASGRLMNTEAFF
j_call: TRBJ2-7; v_call: TRBV2; d_call: -; clone_size: -; cdr3_nt: TGTGCCAGCATCGGGGAAGGCAGGTACTCCTACGAGCAGTACTTC; cdr3_aa: CASIGEGRYSYEQYF
j_call: TRBJ1-4; v_call: TRBV4-1; d_call: TRBD1; clone_size: few; cdr3_nt: TGCGCCAGCAGCCGGGGACAGCAATTTGATGAAAAACTGTTTTTT; cdr3_aa: CASSRGQQFDEKLFF
j_call: TRBJ2-1; v_call: TRBV28; d_call: TRBD2; clone_size: few; cdr3_nt: TGTGCCAGCAGTTCTGGGACTAGCGGGAGAAGGGACAATGAGCAGTTCTTC; cdr3_aa: CASSSGTSGRRDNEQFF
j_call: TRBJ2-6; v_call: TRBV11-1; d_call: -; clone_size: -; cdr3_nt: TGTGCCAGCAGCTTAGGAGCTACTGGGGCCAACGTCCTGACTTTC; cdr3_aa: CASSLGATGANVLTF
j_call: TRBJ1-4; v_call: TRBV29-1; d_call: -; clone_size: few; cdr3_nt: TGCAGCGTGGGAACCGGGACATCCGAAAAACTGTTTTTT; cdr3_aa: CSVGTGTSEKLFF
j_call: TRBJ2-3; v_call: TRBV25-1; d_call: -; clone_size: -; cdr3_nt: TGTGCCAGCAGTGAATGGGGGACGGGGATCGGCACAGATACGCAGTATTTT; cdr3_aa: CASSEWGTGIGTDTQYF
j_call: TRBJ2-1; v_call: TRBV28; d_call: TRBD1; clone_size: few; cdr3_nt: TGTGCCAGCAGTACTTTTCAGGGGGATACCTACAATGAGCAGTTCTTC; cdr3_aa: CASSTFQGDTYNEQFF
j_call: TRBJ2-1; v_call: TRBV12-3/TRBV12-4; d_call: TRBD2; clone_size: -; cdr3_nt: TGTGCCAGCAGACCGGGACTAGCGGAACGGGATGAGCAGTTCTTC; cdr3_aa: CASRPGLAERDEQFF
j_call: TRBJ2-1; v_call: TRBV3-1; d_call: -; clone_size: -; cdr3_nt: TGTGCCAGCAGCCAAGATTGGGGCGGGGAGGATTACAATGAGCAGTTCTTC; cdr3_aa: CASSQDWGGEDYNEQFF
j_call: TRBJ2-3; v_call: TRBV5-1; d_call: -; clone_size: few; cdr3_nt: TGCGCCAGCAGCTTGGATCGGCAAGATACGCAGTATTTT; cdr3_aa: CASSLDRQDTQYF
j_call: TRBJ2-1; v_call: TRBV15; d_call: -; clone_size: few; cdr3_nt: TGTGCCACCAGCAGTCAGCCGGGCCCCGTCCGGTTCTTC; cdr3_aa: CATSSQPGPVRFF
j_call: TRBJ1-5; v_call: TRBV12-3/TRBV12-4; d_call: TRBD1; clone_size: -; cdr3_nt: TGTGCCAGCAGTTGGACAGGGGGCGCGGTTCAGCCCCAGCATTTT; cdr3_aa: CASSWTGGAVQPQHF
j_call: TRBJ1-2; v_call: TRBV13; d_call: -; clone_size: -; cdr3_nt: TGTGCCAGCAGCTTATCTGGCTTCTGGGAGAAGGACTATGGCTACACCTTC; cdr3_aa: CASSLSGFWEKDYGYTF
j_call: TRBJ2-3; v_call: TRBV2; d_call: TRBD2; clone_size: few; cdr3_nt: TGTGCCAGCGCCGGACTAGCAGCTAGCACAGATACGCAGTATTTT; cdr3_aa: CASAGLAASTDTQYF
j_call: TRBJ1-2; v_call: TRBV6-1; d_call: -; clone_size: -; cdr3_nt: TGTGCCAGCAGTGAAAATAATATCTATGGCTACACCTTC; cdr3_aa: CASSENNIYGYTF